One and the same sample provided the 28 T cell receptor beta chains below, sequenced in a study of T cells after yellow fever vaccination. One entry per CDR3 protein, called by TCRdb with MiXCR from the 5' RACE reads. The table has 45,000 to 60,000 distinct CDR3 sequences, 6.5% to 8% seen once. The material was CD8+ T cells not binding an NS4B(214-222) dextramer, sorted from PBMCs, obtained roughly 47 days after the first yellow fever vaccination. These receptors all come from a man aged 18 to 29 who received the YFV17D yellow fever vaccine.

This chain uses TRBV24-1 with TRBJ1-5; D may be TRBD1 (5 bases). V shed 9 bases and J shed 0 bases, with 14 bases lying between them. The CDR3 totals 15 residues. Per the germline V gene, CDR1 is KGHDR and CDR2 is SFDVKD. Here the CDR3 DNA reads TGTGCCACCCCTCAGGGTGACTATAGCAATCAGCCCCAGCATTTT. Protein sequence: CATPQGDYSNQPQHF.

This clonotype has more than one count but fewer than ten. The V and J genes are TRBV19 and TRBJ2-1; 7 positions match TRBD1. Germline loops: CDR1 LNHDA, CDR2 SQIVND (reference sequence). The CDR3 sequence is 13 residues long. V shed 9 bases, J shed 5 bases, and the junction held 7 bases outside the gene matches. In nucleotides, the CDR3 is TGTGCCAGCCAGACAGGGTGGAACAATGAGCAGTTCTTC. This encodes CASQTGWNNEQFF. The full variable domain, rest sourced from reference TRBV19 and TRBJ2-1, is DGGITQSPKYLFRKEGQNVTLSCEQNLNHDAMYWYRQDPGQGLRLIYYSQIVNDFQKGDIAEGYSVSREKKESFPLTVTSAQKNPTAFYLCASQTGWNNEQFFGPGTRLTVL.

This clonotype showed up many times. This rearrangement joins TRBV12-3 or TRBV12-4 to TRBJ2-5; no reliable D call. V gave up 10 bases and J gave up 5 bases, with 14 bases separating them. The CDR3 loop spans 12 amino acids. CDR3 sequence (DNA): TGTGCCACGGCGGATCCGAGGGAGACCCAGTACTTC. Translating gives CATADPRETQYF.

This chain joins TRBV7-8 and TRBJ2-7; TRBD2 is a possible D gene (6 bases). Trimming cost V 5 bases and J 6 bases, with 20 bases left between them. This CDR3 contains 15 residues. Germline CDR1 is SGHVS and CDR2 is FQNEAQ. As DNA, the CDR3 is TGTGCCAGCAGCCACTACCGTGGGGGGTGCGCCGAGCAGTACGTC. Translating it yields CASSHYRGGCAEQYV.

This clonotype was observed at least ten times. V and J are TRBV29-1 and TRBJ1-1, with D perhaps matching TRBD1 (6 bases). Trimming removed 2 bases from V and 8 bases from J, with 12 bases in between. This CDR3 has 12 residues. CDR1 SQVTM and CDR2 ANQGSEA come from the germline V gene. This CDR3 reads CSVERHGTEAFF. DNA of the CDR3: TGCAGCGTTGAACGTCATGGGACAGAAGCTTTCTTT.

This clonotype has more than one count but fewer than ten. J is TRBJ1-1 and V is TRBV7-2; D is uncertain. Deletions cut 3 bases from V and 6 bases from J, with 8 bases between. Per germline, CDR1 SGHTA and CDR2 FQGNSA. This CDR3 has 12 residues. CDR3 loop: CASSLIGAEAFF. CDR3 DNA: TGTGCCAGCAGCTTGATCGGGGCTGAAGCTTTCTTT. Complete variable domain (other parts from reference TRBV7-2 and TRBJ1-1): GAGVSQSPSNKVTEKGKDVELRCDPISGHTALYWYRQSLGQGLEFLIYFQGNSAPDKSGLPSDRFSAERTGGSVSTLTIQRTQQEDSAVYLCASSLIGAEAFFGQGTRLTVV.

This clonotype was seen many times. The CDR3 reads CASSLTGRENSPLHF. The CDR3 DNA reads TGCGCCAGCAGCTTAACCGGGAGAGAGAATTCACCCCTCCACTTT. The V call is TRBV5-1, the J call TRBJ1-6; D unresolved. This CDR3 has 15 amino acids. Germline loops: CDR1 SGHRS, CDR2 YFSETQ. V lost 2 bases to trimming and J lost 7 bases, with 13 bases between them. Complete variable domain (other parts from reference TRBV5-1 and TRBJ1-6): KAGVTQTPRYLIKTRGQQVTLSCSPISGHRSVSWYQQTPGQGLQFLFEYFSETQRNKGNFPGRFSGRQFSNSRSEMNVSTLELGDSALYLCASSLTGRENSPLHFGNGTRLTVT.

The chain employs TRBV4-1 and TRBJ2-3, with D uncertain. V was clipped by 0 bases and J by 2 bases, with 12 bases between them. The CDR3 sequence is 16 residues long. The germline V gene encodes CDR1 MGHRA and CDR2 YSYEKL. Written as DNA, the CDR3 is TGCGCCAGCAGCCAAGATGTCTTCAGAGTCACAGATACGCAGTATTTT. This translates into CASSQDVFRVTDTQYF.

This clonotype was seen a handful of times. This chain uses TRBV6-1 with TRBJ2-7, with 11 nucleotides matching TRBD2. CDR1 and CDR2 (germline): MNHNS, SASEGT. Trimming took 2 bases from V and 2 from J; bases not matched to a gene: 2. This CDR3 has 15 residues. CDR3 coding DNA: TGTGCCAGCAGTGAACCGGGACTAGCGGCCTACGAGCAGTACTTC. Protein product: CASSEPGLAAYEQYF.

This clonotype was counted at least ten times. The rearrangement joins TRBV4-1 to TRBJ2-3; 9 positions agree with TRBD1. The CDR3 has 18 amino acids. V was pared by 0 bases and J by 4 bases, with 11 bases of the junction left unmatched. From germline, CDR1 is MGHRA and CDR2 YSYEKL. The CDR3 protein is CASSQEPQPGQGPDTQYF. DNA for the CDR3: TGCGCCAGCAGCCAAGAACCCCAGCCGGGACAGGGCCCAGATACGCAGTATTTT.

This clonotype was recorded many times. The CDR3 here is CASSYVFRETQYF. The CDR3 coding sequence is TGTGCCAGCAGTTACGTGTTCAGAGAGACCCAGTACTTC. The chain carries TRBV6-5 and TRBJ2-5; D gene unclear. The germline V and J ends were trimmed by 2 bases and 4 bases, with 8 bases remaining between them. Germline V gene lookup returns CDR1 MNHEY and CDR2 SVGAGI. The CDR3 contains 13 residues.

Note on this clonotype: A read error is possible here, since a much larger clone lies one base away. The genes are TRBV5-8 and TRBJ2-5; D gene uncertain. This CDR3 is 10 amino acids long. V was pared by 1 base and J by 9 bases, with 4 bases between. Per germline, CDR1 SGHTS and CDR2 YDEGEE. The CDR3 DNA reads TGTGCCAGCAGCTTGTCGCCCCAGTACTTC. This encodes CASSLSPQYF.

V gene TRBV7-6 combines with J gene TRBJ2-2; no clear D gene. The CDR3 has 15 amino acids. Germline CDR1 is SGHVS and CDR2 is FNYEAQ. V gave up 3 bases and J gave up 5 bases, with 13 bases separating them. In nucleotides, the CDR3 is TGTGCCAGCAGCTTCCAAAGAAGGAGAACCGGGGAGCTGTTTTTT. Translating it yields CASSFQRRRTGELFF.

This rearrangement joins TRBV20-1 to TRBJ2-7; TRBD1 aligns across 8 bases. Losses at the gene ends were 2 bases for V and 0 bases for J; bases not matched to a gene: 15. Germline CDR1 reads DFQATT; CDR2 reads SNEGSKA (reference sequence). The CDR3 runs to 18 residues. CDR3 region: CSARQKGQVIFASYEQYF. The CDR3 DNA reads as TGCAGTGCTAGACAAAAGGGACAGGTGATATTCGCCTCCTACGAGCAGTACTTC.

This clonotype was seen repeatedly, ten times or more. Here the CDR3 reads CASSQVWYNEQFF. CDR3 bases: TGCGCCAGCAGCCAAGTCTGGTACAATGAGCAGTTCTTC. The chain couples TRBV4-1 to TRBJ2-1; no definite D call. V lost 1 base and J lost 4, with 5 bases in between. Germline V lookup: CDR1 MGHRA, CDR2 YSYEKL. The CDR3 covers 13 residues.

This clonotype was seen repeatedly, ten times or more. This rearrangement joins TRBV3-1 to TRBJ2-2; tentative D call: TRBD2 (5 bases). From germline, CDR1 is LGHDT and CDR2 YNNKEL (reference sequence). V lost 3 bases and J lost 0, with 14 bases in between. The CDR3 has 17 residues. The CDR3 DNA reads as TGTGCCAGCAGCCAGCCGAGCGGCACCCCGAACACCGGGGAGCTGTTTTTT. As protein: CASSQPSGTPNTGELFF. The whole variable domain, remainder taken from reference TRBV3-1 and TRBJ2-2, is DTAVSQTPKYLVTQMGNDKSIKCEQNLGHDTMYWYKQDSKKFLKIMFSYNNKELIINETVPNRFSPKSPDKAHLNLHINSLELGDSAVYFCASSQPSGTPNTGELFFGEGSRLTVL.

This clonotype was counted many times. The chain recombines TRBV3-1 with TRBJ2-5; 9 nucleotides line up with TRBD1. CDR3 length: 16 residues. V was pared by 4 bases and J by 2 bases, with 8 bases of the junction left unmatched. Germline loops: CDR1 LGHDT, CDR2 YNNKEL (reference sequence). The CDR3 sequence is CASSPGTGTPQETQYF. The DNA of the CDR3 is TGTGCCAGCAGCCCCGGGACAGGGACGCCTCAAGAGACCCAGTACTTC.

The chain carries TRBV6-2 or TRBV6-3 and TRBJ2-7, with TRBD2 identical over 14 bases. The germline V gene has CDR1 MNHEY and CDR2 SVGEGT. The ends lost 6 bases at V and 3 bases at J; junction bases unmatched: 16. The CDR3 is 19 residues long. CDR3 in amino acids: CASRPGPGGLAGGFYEQYV. CDR3 DNA sequence: TGTGCCAGCAGACCCGGCCCCGGCGGACTAGCGGGGGGCTTCTACGAGCAGTACGTC.

This clonotype was seen repeatedly, ten times or more. The chain has TRBV6-1 and TRBJ2-2; 7 nucleotides match TRBD2. The germline CDR1 and CDR2 sequences are MNHNS and SASEGT. The trim removed 4 bases at V and 4 bases at J, leaving 6 bases unmatched. The CDR3 is made up of 15 amino acids. This CDR3 is CASSVAGEATGELFF. Written as DNA, the CDR3 is TGTGCCAGCAGTGTGGCGGGGGAGGCCACCGGGGAGCTGTTTTTT.

This clonotype came up many times. V and J are TRBV7-9 and TRBJ2-1; TRBD2 is a possible D gene (6 bases). The CDR3 runs 16 residues. The V gene's germline CDR1 is SEHNR and CDR2 FQNEAQ (reference sequence). The ends were cut back, 1 base at V and 2 bases at J, with 12 bases in the middle. The CDR3 coding sequence is TGTGCCAGCAGCTTAGGGATAGCGGACGCCTACAATGAGCAGTTCTTC. Translation: CASSLGIADAYNEQFF.

This clonotype was picked up many times. The chain joins TRBV4-3 to TRBJ1-3, with D tentatively TRBD1 (5 bases). The CDR3 sequence is 15 residues long. The germline CDR1 and CDR2 sequences are LGHNA and YSLEER. The V and J ends lost 1 base and 0 bases respectively, with 7 bases between them. CDR3 protein: CASSQGDSSGNTIYF. The DNA for the CDR3 is TGCGCCAGCAGCCAAGGAGACAGCTCTGGAAACACCATATATTTT.

The V and J genes are TRBV7-8 and TRBJ2-3, with 12 bases identical to TRBD1. In germline, CDR1 is SGHVS, CDR2 FQNEAQ. CDR3 length equals 16 residues. The ends lost 5 bases at V and 3 bases at J; junction bases unmatched: 6. Here the CDR3 reads CASSALGQGATDTQYF. As DNA, the CDR3 is TGTGCCAGCAGCGCCCTGGGACAGGGGGCAACAGATACGCAGTATTTT.

This clonotype was picked up many times. V and J are TRBV27 and TRBJ2-3, with TRBD2 matching 12 bases. Germline V gives CDR1 MNHEY, CDR2 SMNVEV (reference sequence). The V segment lost 2 bases and the J segment 2 bases; nucleotides outside the gene matches: 2. The CDR3 length is 16 residues. CDR3 region: CASSLLAGGHTDTQYF. The CDR3 DNA follows: TGTGCCAGCAGTTTACTAGCGGGGGGGCACACAGATACGCAGTATTTT.

This clonotype occurred a few times. V gene TRBV15 combines with J gene TRBJ1-3; D remains ambiguous. The CDR3 is made up of 15 amino acids. Germline CDR1 is LNHNV and CDR2 is YYDKDF (reference sequence). Trimming took off 3 bases at V and 0 bases at J, with 9 bases between the two ends. CDR3 region: CATSSRGGSGNTIYF. CDR3 nucleotide sequence: TGTGCCACCAGCAGCCGGGGAGGCTCTGGAAACACCATATATTTT. Variable domain in full (rest from reference TRBV15 and TRBJ1-3): DAMVIQNPRYQVTQFGKPVTLSCSQTLNHNVMYWYQQKSSQAPKLLFHYYDKDFNNEADTPDNFQSRRPNTSFCFLDIRSPGLGDTAMYLCATSSRGGSGNTIYFGEGSWLTVV.

This clonotype was detected a few times. V usage is TRBV7-9 and J usage is TRBJ1-1; D not certain. V lost 1 base, J lost 1 base, and 4 bases lay in between. The CDR3 runs 13 residues. Germline CDR1 reads SEHNR; CDR2 reads FQNEAQ (reference sequence). This chain's CDR3 is CASSLEGNTEAFF. CDR3 coding DNA: TGTGCCAGCAGCTTAGAGGGGAACACTGAAGCTTTCTTT.

The sample holds many counts of this clonotype. V and J are TRBV7-2 and TRBJ1-5, with 7 bases identical to TRBD1. Germline CDR1 SGHTA, CDR2 FQGNSA. The CDR3 contains 15 residues. J was trimmed by 6 bases and V by 5 bases; bases with no gene match: 10. The CDR3 DNA is TGTGCCAGCAGCAACCAGGGGGGGGTGTTTCAGCCCCAGCATTTT. Translation gives CASSNQGGVFQPQHF.

This clonotype was observed at least ten times. The chain combines TRBV5-1 with TRBJ2-2; D gene uncertain. There are 12 residues in the CDR3. From germline, CDR1 is SGHRS and CDR2 YFSETQ. V lost 9 bases and J lost 4, with 10 bases in between. DNA of the CDR3: TGCGCCACCCCGGGTGTCACCGGGGAGCTGTTTTTT. It yields the protein CATPGVTGELFF.

This chain joins TRBV12-3 or TRBV12-4 and TRBJ1-1; TRBD1 matches at 7 bases. The V gene end was trimmed by 6 bases and the J gene end by 0 bases; junction bases not matched to a gene: 7. The CDR3 covers 15 residues. CDR3 sequence reads: CASRRQGSLNTEAFF. The CDR3 DNA is TGTGCCAGCAGGAGACAGGGCTCCCTGAACACTGAAGCTTTCTTT.